The rows below give T cell receptor beta chains drawn from one sample of a study of blood T cell repertoires in COVID-19. Clones were sequenced by immunoSEQ multiplex PCR, and TCRdb holds only the in-frame ones, with some missing. The sample carries around 150,000 clones, about 93% recorded once. The sample comprised peripheral blood. These receptors all come from a woman aged 45-65 years with acute or convalescent COVID-19. The CDR3 runs from the conserved cysteine through the conserved F or W. Each record gives: J gene, clone size, V gene, D gene, CDR3 DNA, CDR3 protein. The D gene is left open where the match is weak. Not all rows give a size; the values are once, few, many and, for expanded clones, a class.

TRBJ2-3 NA TRBV9 TRBD1 TGTGCCAGCAGCATTGGGACAGGGGGTGGAACAGATACGCAGTATTTT CASSIGTGGGTDTQYF
TRBJ2-1 NA TRBV14 NA TGTGCCAGCAGCCAGGGCGCGGCAGGGGTTAAGTATGAGCAGTTCTTC CASSQGAAGVKYEQFF
TRBJ1-3 NA TRBV9 NA TGTGCCAGCAGCGCCGATCCGTTAAACACTGGAAACACCATATATTTT CASSADPLNTGNTIYF
TRBJ1-2 NA TRBV10-3 TRBD1 TGTGCCATCAGTGTAGGGACAGGGTATGGCTACACCTTC CAISVGTGYGYTF
TRBJ2-2 NA TRBV5-4 NA TGTGCCAGCAGCTTGGAACAGGGACGTTCCGGGGAGCTGTTTTTT CASSLEQGRSGELFF
TRBJ2-3 few TRBV11-2 TRBD2 TGTGCCAGCAGCCCCCAGCGGGGGGTGGGAGATACGCAGTATTTT CASSPQRGVGDTQYF
TRBJ1-5 once TRBV20-1 NA TGCAGTGCTAGTTCGTCACTTAGCAATCAGCCCCAGCATTTT CSASSSLSNQPQHF
TRBJ2-1 NA TRBV27 NA TGTGCCAGCAGTTTTTCCGGGAGCTCCTACAATGAGCAGTTCTTC CASSFSGSSYNEQFF
TRBJ2-1 NA TRBV24-1 NA TGTGCCACCAGTGATGGGGACTTCAATGAGCAGTTCTTC CATSDGDFNEQFF
TRBJ2-7 NA TRBV10-3 TRBD1 TGTGCCATCAGCCCGGGACAGGGCTCCTACGAGCAGTACTTC CAISPGQGSYEQYF
TRBJ2-7 NA TRBV7-3 TRBD1 TGTGCCAGCAGCTCCAGACAGGGGCCAAGCTCCTACGAGCAGTACTTC CASSSRQGPSSYEQYF
TRBJ2-4 NA TRBV12-3/TRBV12-4 NA TGTGCCAGCAGTTTAGGGTCCGGGACAATAAAGTACTTC CASSLGSGTIKYF
TRBJ1-5 NA TRBV4-3 TRBD1 TGCGCCAGCAGCCAGAATACAGGGGCCAATCAGCCCCAGCATTTT CASSQNTGANQPQHF
TRBJ1-5 NA TRBV3-1/TRBV3-2 NA TGTGCCAGCCCCACCGAGGGTAGCAATCAGCCCCAGCATTTT CASPTEGSNQPQHF
TRBJ1-2 once TRBV24-1 NA TGTGCCACCAGTGATTACCGGGGGGTCTATGGCTACACCTTC CATSDYRGVYGYTF
TRBJ1-1 NA TRBV7-2 TRBD1 TGTGCCAGCAGCTCACAGGGGGCGGCCACTGAAGCTTTCTTT CASSSQGAATEAFF
TRBJ2-7 NA TRBV3-1/TRBV3-2 TRBD1 TGTGCCAGCAGCCTGGACAGGGGTCACGAGCAGTACTTC CASSLDRGHEQYF
TRBJ1-1 NA TRBV3-1/TRBV3-2 NA TGTGCCAGCAGCCGCTGGGAGAGGGAAGCTTTCTTT CASSRWEREAFF
TRBJ1-1 once TRBV5-3 NA TGTGCCAGAAGCTCGACAGAGAACACTGAAGCTTTCTTT CARSSTENTEAFF
TRBJ1-5 NA TRBV20-1 TRBD1 TGCAGTGCCAGGGGGGATCAGCCCCAGCATTTT CSARGDQPQHF
TRBJ1-1 NA TRBV11-2 TRBD1 TGTGCCAGCAGACGGTTGGGGACAGGGTCCATTGAAGCTTTCTTT CASRRLGTGSIEAFF
TRBJ2-3 NA TRBV5-1 TRBD2 TGCGCCAGCAGCTTGGGGCTAGCGGGGGCAGATACGCAGTATTTT CASSLGLAGADTQYF
TRBJ2-1 NA TRBV15 NA TGTGCCACCAGCAACCCCCACTTGGAGGGAGGATACAATGAGCAGTTCTTC CATSNPHLEGGYNEQFF
TRBJ2-7 NA TRBV6-5 TRBD1 TGTGCCAGCAGGCTACGCTTAGGGGGCGCCGAGCAGTACTTC CASRLRLGGAEQYF
TRBJ2-3 once TRBV5-4 TRBD1 TGTGCCAGCAGCCAAACCGGGCCAGGGGGTACAGATACGCAGTATTTT CASSQTGPGGTDTQYF
TRBJ1-3 few TRBV9 NA TGTGCCAGCAGCGTAGATGCAACTCCTGGAAACACCATATATTTT CASSVDATPGNTIYF
TRBJ1-5 NA TRBV19 TRBD1 TGTGCCAGTAACCCGACAGGGAACCAGCCCCAGCATTTT CASNPTGNQPQHF
TRBJ2-3 NA TRBV24-1 TRBD1 TGTGCCACCAGTGACGTTACAGGGGGCTCGAATACGCAGTATTTT CATSDVTGGSNTQYF
TRBJ1-2 NA TRBV7-2 TRBD1 TGTGCCAGCAGCTTATCCGGGACAGGGGGCGCGGGCGGCTACACCTTC CASSLSGTGGAGGYTF
TRBJ2-5 NA TRBV3-1/TRBV3-2 TRBD2 TGTGCCAGCAGCCTCGGGACTAGCGGGACGGGGGAGACCCAGTACTTC CASSLGTSGTGETQYF
TRBJ2-1 once TRBV18 NA TGTGCCAGCTCACCTCCACCGGGACACCTAAACAATGAGCAGTTCTTC CASSPPPGHLNNEQFF
TRBJ2-2 NA TRBV30 NA TGTGCCTTCAGGGGGACTACCGGGGAGCTGTTTTTT CAFRGTTGELFF
TRBJ2-7 once TRBV15 TRBD1 TGTGCCACCAGCAGTCTATCAGGGGGCTCCTACGAGCAGTACTTC CATSSLSGGSYEQYF
TRBJ1-1 NA TRBV19 NA TGTGCCAGTAGTATTCTTCAGGGGAACACTGAAGCTTTCTTT CASSILQGNTEAFF
TRBJ1-1 NA TRBV2 TRBD1 TGTGCCAGCACGAAAGACAGGGGGAACACTGAAGCTTTCTTT CASTKDRGNTEAFF
TRBJ2-7 NA TRBV18 TRBD1 TGTGCCAGCTCACTTGGACAGGGGGCTTCCTACGAGCAGTACTTC CASSLGQGASYEQYF
TRBJ2-1 NA TRBV6-2/TRBV6-3 TRBD1 TGTGCCAGCAGTTACTCTAGGCTAAGGACAGGGGGTTATGAGCAGTTCTTC CASSYSRLRTGGYEQFF
TRBJ1-1 NA TRBV27 TRBD1 TGTGCCAGCAGTTTTGCCCGGGACAGGGATGCTTTCTTT CASSFARDRDAFF
TRBJ2-7 NA TRBV6-5 NA TGTGCCAGCTATTTTGCGGCTGAGCAGTACTTC CASYFAAEQYF
TRBJ2-7 NA TRBV30 TRBD2 TGTGCCTGGAGACAAGAGGCTAGCGGGTACGAGCAGTACTTC CAWRQEASGYEQYF
TRBJ1-3 NA TRBV3-1/TRBV3-2 TRBD1 TGTGCCAGCAGCTATAACAGGGGGCAGGGAAACACCATATATTTT CASSYNRGQGNTIYF
TRBJ1-3 NA TRBV28 NA TGTGCCAGCAGTTTCCCCACAGGGAAGGGTTACACCATATATTTT CASSFPTGKGYTIYF
TRBJ2-7 NA TRBV27 NA TGTGCCAGCAGCCTCGGGGGTACCTACGAGCAGTACTTC CASSLGGTYEQYF
TRBJ2-3 NA TRBV28 TRBD2 TGTGCCAGCAACCCCGGACTAGCGGGGATCACAGATACGCAGTATTTT CASNPGLAGITDTQYF
TRBJ2-7 NA TRBV5-6 NA TGTGCCAGCAGCTTATCGACTCCCTCGGGGGAGCAGTACTTC CASSLSTPSGEQYF
TRBJ1-4 NA TRBV4-1 NA TGCGCCAGCAGCCAAGATCCGGCCAGGACTAATGAAAAACTGTTTTTT CASSQDPARTNEKLFF
TRBJ2-7 NA TRBV7-2 TRBD2 TGTGCCAGCAGCTCAATGACTAGCGGGAGATCGGGGGAGCAGTACTTC CASSSMTSGRSGEQYF
TRBJ1-2 once TRBV5-8 NA TGTGCCAGCAGCGAAGGGGGATATGGCTACACCTTC CASSEGGYGYTF
TRBJ1-1 NA TRBV4-1 TRBD1 TGCGCCAGCAGCCAAGCGACAGGGGGCGACACTGAAGCTTTCTTT CASSQATGGDTEAFF
TRBJ1-6 NA TRBV27 NA TGTGCCACCTCCCGGCAGGGGAATTCACCCCTCCACTTT CATSRQGNSPLHF
TRBJ1-3 NA TRBV13 NA TGTGCCAGCAGCTTTGATGTGGTATCTACTGGAAACACCATATATTTT CASSFDVVSTGNTIYF
TRBJ1-3 NA TRBV28 TRBD1 TGTGCCAGCAGTTTATTGTTAGGGACAGGGAGAAACACCATATATTTT CASSLLLGTGRNTIYF
TRBJ2-3 NA TRBV29-1 NA TGCAGCGTTGAACATGGCAGCACAGATACGCAGTATTTT CSVEHGSTDTQYF